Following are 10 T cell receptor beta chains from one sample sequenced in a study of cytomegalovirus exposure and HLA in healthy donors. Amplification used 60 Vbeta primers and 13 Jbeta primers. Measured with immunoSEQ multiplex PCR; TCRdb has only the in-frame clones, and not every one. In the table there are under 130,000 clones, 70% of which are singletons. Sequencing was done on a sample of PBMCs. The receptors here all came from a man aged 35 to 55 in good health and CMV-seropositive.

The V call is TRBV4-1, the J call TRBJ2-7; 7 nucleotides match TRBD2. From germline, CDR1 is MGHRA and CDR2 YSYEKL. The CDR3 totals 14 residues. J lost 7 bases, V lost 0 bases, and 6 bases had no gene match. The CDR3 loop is CASSQETAGEEQYF. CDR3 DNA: TGCGCCAGCAGCCAAGAAACGGCGGGGGAAGAGCAGTACTTC.

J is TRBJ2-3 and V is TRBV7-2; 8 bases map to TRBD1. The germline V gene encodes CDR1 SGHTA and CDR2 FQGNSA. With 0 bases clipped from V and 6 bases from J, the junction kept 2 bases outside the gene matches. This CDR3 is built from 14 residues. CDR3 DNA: TGTGCCAGCAGCTTAGCGGACAGGGTTGATACGCAGTATTTT. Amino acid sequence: CASSLADRVDTQYF.

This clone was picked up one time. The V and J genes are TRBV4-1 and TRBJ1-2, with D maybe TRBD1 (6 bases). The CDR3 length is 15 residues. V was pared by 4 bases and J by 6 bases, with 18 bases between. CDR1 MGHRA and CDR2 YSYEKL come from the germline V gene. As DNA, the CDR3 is TGCGCCAGCAGCCGAACGACAGGAATGGGCGATGGCTACACCTTC. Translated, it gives CASSRTTGMGDGYTF.

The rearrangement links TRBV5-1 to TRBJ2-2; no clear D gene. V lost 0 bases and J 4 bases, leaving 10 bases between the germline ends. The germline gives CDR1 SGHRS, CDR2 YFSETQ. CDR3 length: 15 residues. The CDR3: CASSLAGSGTGELFF. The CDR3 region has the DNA TGCGCCAGCAGCTTGGCCGGGTCGGGCACCGGGGAGCTGTTTTTT. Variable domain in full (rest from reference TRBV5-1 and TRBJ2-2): KAGVTQTPRYLIKTRGQQVTLSCSPISGHRSVSWYQQTPGQGLQFLFEYFSETQRNKGNFPGRFSGRQFSNSRSEMNVSTLELGDSALYLCASSLAGSGTGELFFGEGSRLTVL.

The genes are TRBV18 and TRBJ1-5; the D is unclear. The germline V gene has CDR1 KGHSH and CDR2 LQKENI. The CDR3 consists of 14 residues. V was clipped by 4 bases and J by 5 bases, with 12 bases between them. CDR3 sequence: CASSQEGRDQPQHF. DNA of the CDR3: TGTGCCAGCTCACAGGAGGGCCGGGATCAGCCCCAGCATTTT.

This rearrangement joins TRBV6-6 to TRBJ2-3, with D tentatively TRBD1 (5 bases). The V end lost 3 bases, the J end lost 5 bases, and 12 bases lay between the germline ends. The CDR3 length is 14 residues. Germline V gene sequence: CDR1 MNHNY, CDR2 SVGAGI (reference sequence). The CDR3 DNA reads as TGTGCCAGCAGTTATGCAGGGAAAGGAGATACGCAGTATTTT. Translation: CASSYAGKGDTQYF.

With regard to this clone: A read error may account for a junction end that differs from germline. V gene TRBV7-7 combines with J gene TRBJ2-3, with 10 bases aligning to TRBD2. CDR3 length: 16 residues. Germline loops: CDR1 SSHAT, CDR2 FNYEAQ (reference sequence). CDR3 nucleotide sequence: TGTGCTAGCAGCTTAGGGTCTAGCGGGAGTGGAGATACGCAGTATTTT. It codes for CASSLGSSGSGDTQYF. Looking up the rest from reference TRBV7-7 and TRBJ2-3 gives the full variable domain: GAGVSQSPRYKVTKRGQDVTLRCDPISSHATLYWYQQALGQGPEFLTYFNYEAQPDKSGLPSDRFSAERPEGSISTLTIQRTEQRDSAMYRCASSLGSSGSGDTQYFGPGTRLTVL.

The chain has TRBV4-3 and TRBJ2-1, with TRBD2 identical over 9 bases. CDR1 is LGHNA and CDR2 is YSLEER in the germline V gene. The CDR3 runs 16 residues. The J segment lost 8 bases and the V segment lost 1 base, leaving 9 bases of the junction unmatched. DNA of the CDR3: TGCGCCAGCAGCCAAGGGAACAGCGGGAGGTCAGATGAGCAGTTCTTC. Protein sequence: CASSQGNSGRSDEQFF.

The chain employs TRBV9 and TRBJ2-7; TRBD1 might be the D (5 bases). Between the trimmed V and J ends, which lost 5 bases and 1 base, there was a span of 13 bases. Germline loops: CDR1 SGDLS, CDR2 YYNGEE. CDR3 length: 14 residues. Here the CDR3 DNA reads TGTGCCAGCAGTCCCACCGCAGGGTCCTACGAGCAGTACGTC. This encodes CASSPTAGSYEQYV.

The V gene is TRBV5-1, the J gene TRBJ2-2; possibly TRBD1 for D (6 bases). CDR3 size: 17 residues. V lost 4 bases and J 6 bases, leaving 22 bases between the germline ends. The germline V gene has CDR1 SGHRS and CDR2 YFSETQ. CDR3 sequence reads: CASSIRTDASSAGELFF. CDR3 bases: TGCGCCAGCAGCATCAGGACAGACGCATCATCCGCCGGGGAGCTGTTTTTT.